This entry lists 29 T cell receptor beta chains sequenced from one sample in a study of T cell responses to AZD1222 COVID-19 vaccine. Sequenced by immunoSEQ multiplex PCR; TCRdb stores in-frame clones only, minus some. The sample has roughly 150,000 clones; more than 70% are singletons. The source was peripheral blood, collected on day 0 of AZD1222 vaccination. These receptors were taken from an adult in good health.

The chain has TRBV9 and TRBJ1-4; the D is unclear. The CDR3 sequence is 15 residues long. V was pared by 0 bases and J by 8 bases, with 14 bases between. CDR1 and CDR2 from the germline V gene are SGDLS and YYNGEE. The CDR3, as DNA: TGTGCCAGCAGCGTAGGGGAGGGTTCGGGAGAAAAACTGTTTTTT. It specifies CASSVGEGSGEKLFF.

CDR3 loop: CAWSAERTGELFF. In DNA, the CDR3 is TGTGCCTGGAGCGCTGAGAGGACCGGGGAGCTGTTTTTT. This rearrangement joins TRBV30 to TRBJ2-2; D is ambiguous. V dropped 3 bases and J dropped 5 bases, with 10 bases sitting between them. The germline CDR1 and CDR2 sequences are GTSNPN and SVGIG (reference sequence). This CDR3 has 13 amino acids. Full variable domain (rest looked up from reference TRBV30 and TRBJ2-2): SQTIHQWPATLVQPVGSPLSLECTVEGTSNPNLYWYRQAAGRGLQLLFYSVGIGQISSEVPQNLSASRPQDRQFILSSKKLLLSDSGFYLCAWSAERTGELFFGEGSRLTVL.

The genes are TRBV6-2 or TRBV6-3 and TRBJ2-7; D ambiguous. Trimming took 5 bases from V and 5 from J, leaving 13 bases between them. From germline, CDR1 is MNHEY and CDR2 SVGEGT. The CDR3 consists of 13 residues. The CDR3 is CASSVPPLDEQYF. In DNA, the CDR3 is TGTGCCAGCAGTGTCCCCCCTCTCGACGAGCAGTACTTC.

The gene calls are TRBV7-6 and TRBJ2-7; 9 nucleotides line up with TRBD2. Germline CDR1 and CDR2: SGHVS and FNYEAQ. With 3 bases clipped from V and 0 bases from J, the junction kept 0 bases outside the gene matches. The CDR3 runs to 14 residues. The CDR3 DNA reads TGTGCCAGCAGCTTGACTAGCGGCTCCTACGAGCAGTACTTC. This gives the protein CASSLTSGSYEQYF.

The chain links TRBV5-5 to TRBJ1-6; no clear D gene. V lost 2 bases to trimming and J lost 3 bases, with 6 bases between them. The CDR3 covers 14 residues. Germline CDR1 SGHKS, CDR2 YYEKEE (reference sequence). The CDR3 reads CASSFRGYNSPLHF. The CDR3 DNA sequence: TGTGCCAGCAGCTTCCGGGGCTATAATTCACCCCTCCACTTT.

The chain is built from TRBV4-2 and TRBJ1-6; 7 bases match TRBD1. CDR1 is LGHNA and CDR2 is YNFKEQ in the germline V gene. The J segment lost 5 bases and the V segment lost 6 bases, leaving 4 bases of the junction unmatched. This CDR3 region has 14 residues. CDR3 loop: CASRRDRDNSPLHF. The CDR3 DNA sequence: TGTGCCAGCAGACGAGACAGGGATAATTCACCCCTCCACTTT.

This rearrangement joins TRBV24-1 to TRBJ2-6; 7 bases align to TRBD1. Germline V lookup: CDR1 KGHDR, CDR2 SFDVKD. The CDR3 spans 17 residues. V dropped 4 bases and J dropped 2; count of bases not matched to a gene: 7. The CDR3 region is CATSDPRQGAGANVLTF. The CDR3 DNA reads TGTGCCACCAGTGACCCCCGACAGGGCGCTGGGGCCAACGTCCTGACTTTC.

J is TRBJ2-3 and V is TRBV14, with 10 bases lining up with TRBD2. The CDR3 runs to 17 residues. With 2 bases clipped from V and 3 bases from J, the junction kept 8 bases outside the gene matches. Germline V lookup: CDR1 SGHDN, CDR2 FVKESK. In nucleotides, the CDR3 is TGTGCCAGCAGCCAACAAAGAGCGGGAGGGTCTACAGATACGCAGTATTTT. Protein product: CASSQQRAGGSTDTQYF.

This clone was observed once. This chain joins TRBV27 and TRBJ1-5; unclear D gene. This CDR3 comprises 13 residues. Trimming took off 4 bases at V and 4 bases at J, with 8 bases between the two ends. Germline V gives CDR1 MNHEY, CDR2 SMNVEV (reference sequence). The CDR3 here is CASSSGRNQPQHF. The CDR3 DNA is TGTGCCAGCAGTTCCGGACGAAATCAGCCCCAGCATTTT.

This clone was seen a handful of times. The rearrangement links TRBV7-8 to TRBJ1-1, with 10 bases that match TRBD1. Germline V gene lookup returns CDR1 SGHVS and CDR2 FQNEAQ. The CDR3 is 16 amino acids. Losses at the gene ends were 5 bases for V and 2 bases for J; bases not matched to a gene: 8. The CDR3 coding sequence is TGTGCCAGCAGCCGAAGTACGACAGGGGGCAACACTGAAGCTTTCTTT. It translates to CASSRSTTGGNTEAFF.

This rearrangement joins TRBV6-4 to TRBJ2-1, with 9 nucleotides matching TRBD1. The germline CDR1 and CDR2 sequences are MRHNA and SNTAGT. The CDR3 is made up of 13 amino acids. After removal of 4 bases from V and 7 bases from J, the junction contained 2 bases not matched to a gene. The CDR3 region is CASSVDRGNEQFF. The CDR3 coding sequence is TGTGCCAGCAGTGTAGACAGGGGGAATGAGCAGTTCTTC.

This chain uses TRBV28 with TRBJ1-1; D not resolved. Germline V gene lookup returns CDR1 MDHEN and CDR2 SYDVKM. The CDR3 totals 15 residues. V was pared by 3 bases and J by 0 bases, with 11 bases between. CDR3 bases: TGTGCCAGCAGTTTCGACGCCCCGATGAACACTGAAGCTTTCTTT. Translation gives CASSFDAPMNTEAFF. Supplemented by reference TRBV28 and TRBJ1-1, the full variable domain reads DVKVTQSSRYLVKRTGEKVFLECVQDMDHENMFWYRQDPGLGLRLIYFSYDVKMKEKGDIPEGYSVSREKKERFSLILESASTNQTSMYLCASSFDAPMNTEAFFGQGTRLTVV.

The rearrangement joins TRBV6-5 to TRBJ2-5; 10 positions match TRBD2. J lost 2 bases, V lost 2 bases, and 5 bases had no gene match. CDR3 length: 16 amino acids. Germline V lookup: CDR1 MNHEY, CDR2 SVGAGI. The CDR3 bases are TGTGCCAGCAGTTACAGACTAGCGGGCCCACAAGAGACCCAGTACTTC. It yields the protein CASSYRLAGPQETQYF.

The genes are TRBV6-5 and TRBJ1-3; tentatively, D is TRBD1 (6 bases). Trimming took 10 bases from V and 0 from J, leaving 13 bases between them. The germline gives CDR1 MNHEY, CDR2 SVGAGI. This CDR3 has 14 residues. The CDR3 sequence is CATRDTISGNTIYF. CDR3 DNA sequence: TGTGCCACCCGGGACACCATCTCTGGAAACACCATATATTTT.

The J gene is TRBJ2-7, the V gene TRBV7-9; the D is unclear. The CDR3 runs 13 residues. Trimming pared 1 base from V and 3 bases from J, leaving 7 bases between. Germline V gives CDR1 SEHNR, CDR2 FQNEAQ (reference sequence). CDR3: CASSLVGFYEQYF. In DNA form, the CDR3 reads TGTGCCAGCAGCTTAGTAGGTTTCTACGAGCAGTACTTC.

This clone was seen a single time. The chain links TRBV7-2 to TRBJ2-7, with D maybe TRBD1 (6 bases). The germline gives CDR1 SGHTA, CDR2 FQGNSA. The CDR3 is 15 amino acids. V lost 1 base, J lost 4 bases, and 14 bases lay in between. The CDR3 nucleotides are TGTGCCAGCAGCTTAGTTGGGGCAGGGGAGTACGAGCAGTACTTC. Protein: CASSLVGAGEYEQYF.

This sequence joins TRBV29-1 and TRBJ2-3, with 10 bases identical to TRBD1. Germline lookup yields CDR1 SQVTM and CDR2 ANQGSEA. Losses at the gene ends were 6 bases for V and 1 base for J; bases not matched to a gene: 4. There are 14 residues in the CDR3. This CDR3 is CSVSGTGGTDTQYF. The CDR3 DNA reads as TGCAGCGTATCCGGGACAGGGGGCACAGATACGCAGTATTTT.

The chain couples TRBV14 to TRBJ2-1; 7 bases map to TRBD2. V shed 4 bases, J shed 8 bases, and the junction held 8 bases outside the gene matches. This CDR3 is built from 14 residues. CDR1 is SGHDN, CDR2 FVKESK, per germline. The CDR3 region is CASSPIGGRDEQFF. The CDR3 bases are TGTGCCAGCAGCCCCATAGGAGGGAGGGATGAGCAGTTCTTC.

The chain joins TRBV7-8 to TRBJ1-6, with TRBD1 matching 9 bases. The ends lost 5 bases at V and 9 bases at J; junction bases unmatched: 5. This CDR3 spans 14 amino acids. Germline V gives CDR1 SGHVS, CDR2 FQNEAQ. The CDR3 DNA is TGTGCCAGCAGCCCCGGACAGGGGAGTTCACCCCTCCACTTT. Translated: CASSPGQGSSPLHF. Together with reference TRBV7-8 and TRBJ1-6, the CDR3 gives the full variable domain: GAGVSQSPRYKVAKRGQDVALRCDPISGHVSLFWYQQALGQGPEFLTYFQNEAQLDKSGLPSDRFFAERPEGSVSTLKIQRTQQEDSAVYLCASSPGQGSSPLHFGNGTRLTVT.

The chain joins TRBV28 to TRBJ1-1; no reliable D call. The CDR3 totals 12 residues. With 6 bases removed from V and 4 bases from J, the gap between germline ends came to 9 bases. In germline, CDR1 is MDHEN, CDR2 SYDVKM. The CDR3 DNA reads as TGTGCCAGCAGACGCAGCTTCACTGAAGCTTTCTTT. Translating it yields CASRRSFTEAFF.

The chain recombines TRBV18 with TRBJ1-6; D not resolved. This CDR3 spans 15 amino acids. Germline V CDR1 and CDR2: KGHSH, LQKENI. Trimming stripped 2 bases from V and 6 bases from J, with 11 bases between. The CDR3 sequence is CASSPNTRSNSPLHF. The CDR3 coding sequence is TGTGCCAGCTCACCAAACACTCGCAGTAATTCACCCCTCCACTTT.

This clone came up once. The chain recombines TRBV12-3 or TRBV12-4 with TRBJ1-4, with D unresolved. With 4 bases removed from V and 3 bases from J, the gap between germline ends came to 6 bases. The CDR3 covers 13 residues. The CDR3 is CASSWTANEKLFF. CDR3 bases: TGTGCCAGCAGTTGGACGGCTAATGAAAAACTGTTTTTT.

This clone showed up just a few times. The rearrangement links TRBV11-3 to TRBJ2-7; 7 bases align to TRBD1. Unmatched junction bases numbered 7, after V lost 5 bases and J lost 3 bases. Germline V gives CDR1 SGHNT, CDR2 YENEEA. This CDR3 contains 14 residues. Here the CDR3 reads CASSQTGNYYEQYF. The CDR3 DNA follows: TGTGCCAGCAGCCAGACAGGGAATTACTACGAGCAGTACTTC.

The V gene is TRBV6-5, the J gene TRBJ2-2; 8 bases agree with TRBD1. The CDR3 loop spans 15 amino acids. The germline V gene has CDR1 MNHEY and CDR2 SVGAGI. J lost 1 base, V lost 5 bases, and 3 bases had no gene match. The CDR3 reads CASSKDRVNTGELFF. The CDR3 bases are TGTGCCAGCAGTAAGGACAGGGTGAACACCGGGGAGCTGTTTTTT.

V is TRBV24-1 and J is TRBJ1-1, with TRBD1 identical over 11 bases. The CDR3 length is 17 residues. In germline, CDR1 is KGHDR, CDR2 SFDVKD. The V segment lost 1 base and the J segment 1 base; nucleotides outside the gene matches: 4. In nucleotides, the CDR3 is TGTGCCACCAGTGATTTTTGGGACAGGGGGGAGAACACTGAAGCTTTCTTT. Translated: CATSDFWDRGENTEAFF.

This rearrangement joins TRBV30 to TRBJ1-2; D remains ambiguous. Trimming cost V 4 bases and J 3 bases, with 21 bases left between them. Germline CDR1 is GTSNPN and CDR2 is SVGIG (reference sequence). The length of the CDR3 is 16 residues. CDR3 bases: TGTGCCTGGACCCAACCGGGGAGGGCTCGGGACTATGGCTACACCTTC. This translates into CAWTQPGRARDYGYTF.

This clone was recorded only once. The chain combines TRBV19 with TRBJ1-3; D uncertain. The V end lost 6 bases, the J end lost 0 bases, and 9 bases lay between the germline ends. This CDR3 is built from 14 residues. In germline, CDR1 is LNHDA, CDR2 SQIVND (reference sequence). The CDR3 protein is CASRLGHSGNTIYF. In DNA, the CDR3 is TGTGCCAGTAGGTTGGGCCACTCTGGAAACACCATATATTTT.

This rearrangement joins TRBV15 to TRBJ1-2, with 11 bases fitting TRBD1. Germline values: CDR1 LNHNV, CDR2 YYDKDF (reference sequence). This CDR3 is built from 15 residues. Unmatched junction bases numbered 5, after V lost 2 bases and J lost 6 bases. The CDR3 spells CATSRSGTGGDGYTF. DNA of the CDR3: TGTGCCACCAGCAGATCCGGGACAGGGGGAGATGGCTACACCTTC.

The rearrangement joins TRBV11-2 to TRBJ1-4; maybe TRBD1 (5 bases). The ends were cut back, 1 base at V and 4 bases at J, with 10 bases in the middle. CDR3 length: 15 amino acids. Per the germline V gene, CDR1 is SGHAT and CDR2 is FQNNGV. CDR3 sequence: CASSLGRQFNEKLFF. As DNA, the CDR3 is TGTGCCAGCAGCTTAGGGCGACAGTTTAATGAAAAACTGTTTTTT.